One and the same sample provided the 11 T cell receptor beta chains below, sequenced in a study of technical replicates of blood from several donors. The method was immunoSEQ multiplex PCR; TCRdb's version includes in-frame clones alone and lacks a portion of them. The sample gives around 16,000 clones, about 89% of which show up once; about 11% is in the top ten. Specimen: PBMCs. The receptors come from a human donor in good health.

V gene TRBV27 combines with J gene TRBJ2-7, with 9 bases fitting TRBD1. With 5 bases clipped from V and 4 bases from J, the junction kept 9 bases outside the gene matches. The CDR3 sequence is 15 residues long. Per germline, CDR1 MNHEY and CDR2 SMNVEV (reference sequence). For the CDR3, the DNA is TGTGCCAGCAGTCCCCGGGGACAGGGAGAATACGAGCAGTACTTC. Encoded protein: CASSPRGQGEYEQYF.

This chain connects TRBV27 to TRBJ2-2; no firm D call. Germline V lookup: CDR1 MNHEY, CDR2 SMNVEV (reference sequence). The V and J ends lost 0 bases and 2 bases respectively, with 13 bases between them. CDR3 size: 17 residues. DNA for the CDR3: TGTGCCAGCAGTTTATCGTGGCTTGCTTTAAACACCGGGGAGCTGTTTTTT. Translation: CASSLSWLALNTGELFF.

The V gene is TRBV2, the J gene TRBJ2-5; D perhaps matches TRBD2 (6 bases). The germline V gene encodes CDR1 SNHLY and CDR2 FYNNEI. The CDR3 is made up of 18 amino acids. V was pared by 0 bases and J by 5 bases, with 22 bases between. The CDR3 sequence: CASSEAGLALPVWETQYF. Here the CDR3 DNA reads TGTGCCAGCAGTGAAGCCGGTCTAGCGCTCCCAGTTTGGGAGACCCAGTACTTC.

The chain employs TRBV28 and TRBJ2-7, with D unclear. Between the trimmed V and J ends, which lost 5 bases and 2 bases, there was a span of 16 bases. Germline CDR1 MDHEN, CDR2 SYDVKM. The CDR3 has 15 residues. The CDR3 DNA reads as TGTGCCAGCAGTCTGGGCCCAGGCCCTCCCTACGAGCAGTACTTC. Translated, it gives CASSLGPGPPYEQYF.

The chain has TRBV19 and TRBJ2-2, with unresolved D. Germline-derived CDR1 and CDR2 are LNHDA and SQIVND (reference sequence). Trimming cost V 4 bases and J 0 bases, with 12 bases left between them. The CDR3 is 16 amino acids. The CDR3 coding sequence is TGTGCCAGTAGTACCCCTTTGAGTACGAACACCGGGGAGCTGTTTTTT. It is translated as CASSTPLSTNTGELFF.

The chain joins TRBV10-1 to TRBJ2-3, with D possibly being TRBD2 (6 bases). V was trimmed by 10 bases and J by 5 bases, leaving 10 bases between them. From germline, CDR1 is WNHNN and CDR2 SYGVQD (reference sequence). CDR3 length: 11 residues. The CDR3: CATGERDTQYF. CDR3 DNA: TGCGCCACGGGGGAGCGAGATACGCAGTATTTT.

The CDR3 DNA reads TGTGCCAGCACTCGTAGTCAGGGCTGGGCGGAGCTGTTTTTT. Protein: CASTRSQGWAELFF. The chain carries TRBV28 and TRBJ1-4; D might be TRBD1 (5 bases). Gene TRBJ2-2 matches the end of the DNA better, so the J call may be wrong. CDR3 length equals 14 residues. Per germline, CDR1 MDHEN and CDR2 SYDVKM.

CDR3 residues: CASSLELNLGDTEAFF. Here the CDR3 DNA reads TGTGCCAGCAGCTTGGAACTCAACCTAGGGGACACTGAAGCTTTCTTT. J is TRBJ1-1 and V is TRBV5-8; D is possibly TRBD1 (5 bases). Between the trimmed V and J ends, which lost 0 bases and 3 bases, there was a span of 15 bases. The CDR3 totals 16 residues. Germline CDR1 SGHTS, CDR2 YDEGEE. The variable domain in full, with the rest retrieved from reference TRBV5-8 and TRBJ1-1, is EAGVTQSPTHLIKTRGQQATLRCSPISGHTSVYWYQQALGLGLQFLLWYDEGEERNRGNFPPRFSGRQFPNYSSELNVNALELEDSALYLCASSLELNLGDTEAFFGQGTRLTVV.

The genes are TRBV29-1 and TRBJ2-1; 10 bases match TRBD1. CDR1 is SQVTM, CDR2 ANQGSEA, per germline. The CDR3 length is 14 residues. V lost 6 bases and J lost 7; bases outside the gene matches: 9. The CDR3 sequence: CSVSPGQGNNEQFF. In nucleotides, the CDR3 is TGCAGCGTGAGCCCGGGACAGGGGAATAATGAGCAGTTCTTC.

DNA of the CDR3: TGTGCCAGCGGGACGGGACAGGGCTTCGATGAGCAGTACTTC. It encodes CASGTGQGFDEQYF. The gene calls are TRBV6-1 and TRBJ2-7, with TRBD1 matching 9 bases. There are 14 residues in the CDR3. The V gene end was trimmed by 8 bases and the J gene end by 7 bases; junction bases not matched to a gene: 12. Germline assignment: CDR1 MNHNS and CDR2 SASEGT.

The chain has TRBV7-9 and TRBJ2-7, with 7 bases aligning to TRBD2. V lost 1 base, J lost 2 bases, and 8 bases stayed unmatched. Germline CDR1 reads SEHNR; CDR2 reads FQNEAQ (reference sequence). The CDR3 has 16 amino acids. The CDR3 reads CASSLVGGGSAYEQYF. The CDR3 DNA reads as TGTGCCAGCAGCTTAGTGGGGGGGGGATCGGCCTACGAGCAGTACTTC.